This entry describes one T cell receptor beta chain. Its target is not known. Amplification used 52 TRBV primers and 13 TRBJ primers. Only in-frame clones appear in the TCRdb table, and some are missing; sequencing was by immunoSEQ multiplex PCR. The sample has tens of thousands of clones; approximately 91% are singletons. The data were taken from a study of regulatory T cells. Trimming took 8 bases from V and 8 from J; bases not matched to a gene: 8. The length of the CDR3 is 14 residues. The germline gives CDR1 MNHNS, CDR2 SASEGT. General study findings and limits: Hydrophobic residues at CDR3 positions 6 and 7 were enriched in conventional CD4+ T cells of CD3G-deficient patients.

This clonotype was sampled from a person aged 18 to 35 with CD3G deficiency. Material for sequencing was conventional CD4+ T cells sorted from blood. The chain couples TRBV6-1 to TRBJ1-4, with 10 bases fitting TRBD1. CDR3 protein: CASGDRGRREKLFF. The CDR3 DNA sequence: TGTGCCAGCGGGGACAGGGGCCGCCGGGAAAAACTGTTTTTT.